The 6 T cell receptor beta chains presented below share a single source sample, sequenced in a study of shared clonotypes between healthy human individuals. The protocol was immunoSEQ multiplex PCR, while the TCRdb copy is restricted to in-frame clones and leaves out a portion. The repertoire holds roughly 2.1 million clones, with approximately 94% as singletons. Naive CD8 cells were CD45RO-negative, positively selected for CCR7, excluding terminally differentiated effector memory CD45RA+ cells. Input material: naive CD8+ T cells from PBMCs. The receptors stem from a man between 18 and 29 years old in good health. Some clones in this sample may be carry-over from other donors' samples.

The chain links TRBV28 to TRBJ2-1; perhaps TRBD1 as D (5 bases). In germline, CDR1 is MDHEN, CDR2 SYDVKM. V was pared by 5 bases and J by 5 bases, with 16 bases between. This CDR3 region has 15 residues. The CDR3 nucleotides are TGTGCCAGCAGTCCCAAAACCAGGGTCCACAATGAGCAGTTCTTC. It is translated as CASSPKTRVHNEQFF. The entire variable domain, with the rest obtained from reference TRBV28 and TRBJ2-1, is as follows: DVKVTQSSRYLVKRTGEKVFLECVQDMDHENMFWYRQDPGLGLRLIYFSYDVKMKEKGDIPEGYSVSREKKERFSLILESASTNQTSMYLCASSPKTRVHNEQFFGPGTRLTVL.

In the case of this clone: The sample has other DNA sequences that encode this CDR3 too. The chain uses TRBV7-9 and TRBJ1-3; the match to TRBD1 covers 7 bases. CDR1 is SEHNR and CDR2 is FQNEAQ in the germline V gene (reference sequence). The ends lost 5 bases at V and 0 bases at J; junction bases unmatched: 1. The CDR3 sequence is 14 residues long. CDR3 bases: TGTGCCAGCAGCCAGGGGGGCTCTGGAAACACCATATATTTT. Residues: CASSQGGSGNTIYF.

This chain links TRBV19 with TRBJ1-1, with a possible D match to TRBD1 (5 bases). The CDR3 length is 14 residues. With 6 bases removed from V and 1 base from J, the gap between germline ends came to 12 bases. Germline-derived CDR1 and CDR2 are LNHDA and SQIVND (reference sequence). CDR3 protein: CASRWGTPNTEAFF. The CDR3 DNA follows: TGTGCCAGTAGGTGGGGCACCCCGAACACTGAAGCTTTCTTT.

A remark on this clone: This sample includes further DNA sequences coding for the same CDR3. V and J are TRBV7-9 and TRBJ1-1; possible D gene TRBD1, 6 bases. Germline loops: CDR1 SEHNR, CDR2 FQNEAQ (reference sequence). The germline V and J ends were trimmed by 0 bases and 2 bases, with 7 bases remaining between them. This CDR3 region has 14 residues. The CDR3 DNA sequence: TGTGCCAGCAGCTTAGCGGGGGCCAACACTGAAGCTTTCTTT. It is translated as CASSLAGANTEAFF.

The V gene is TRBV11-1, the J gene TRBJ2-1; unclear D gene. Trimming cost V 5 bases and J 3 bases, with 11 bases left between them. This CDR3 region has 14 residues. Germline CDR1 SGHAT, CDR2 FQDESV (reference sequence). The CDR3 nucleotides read TGTGCCAGCAGCCTCAGCGAATACTACAATGAGCAGTTCTTC. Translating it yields CASSLSEYYNEQFF.

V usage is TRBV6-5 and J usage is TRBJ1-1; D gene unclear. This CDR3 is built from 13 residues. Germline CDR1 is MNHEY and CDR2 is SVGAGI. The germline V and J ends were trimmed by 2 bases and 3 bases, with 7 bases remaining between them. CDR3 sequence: CASSYHPDTEAFF. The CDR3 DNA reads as TGTGCCAGCAGTTACCACCCGGACACTGAAGCTTTCTTT.